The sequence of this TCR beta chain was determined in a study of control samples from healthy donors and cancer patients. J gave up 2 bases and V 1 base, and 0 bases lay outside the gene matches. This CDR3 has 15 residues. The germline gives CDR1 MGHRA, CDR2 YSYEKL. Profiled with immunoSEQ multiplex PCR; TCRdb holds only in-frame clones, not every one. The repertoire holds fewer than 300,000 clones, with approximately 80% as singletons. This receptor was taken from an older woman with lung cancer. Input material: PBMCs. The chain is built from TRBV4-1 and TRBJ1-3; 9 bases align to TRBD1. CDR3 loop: CASSQGTGAGNTIYF. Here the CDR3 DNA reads TGCGCCAGCAGCCAAGGGACAGGGGCTGGAAACACCATATATTTT.